This T cell receptor (beta chain) was recovered during a study of shared clonotypes between healthy human individuals. Study summary: Participating donors consisted of a couple of women and a few men aged 18 to 49.

Profiled with immunoSEQ multiplex PCR; TCRdb holds only in-frame clones, not every one. The data show about 1,500,000 clones, roughly 96% seen once. Trimming shortened V by 4 bases and J by 3 bases, and 10 bases separated the two germline ends. The CDR3 extends over 13 amino acids. The V gene's germline CDR1 is SGHNT and CDR2 YENEEA. Participating donors were healthy, HIV-negative adults free of recent acute infections or vaccinations. Negatively enriched CD4+ T cells were divided by CD45RA into naive and memory. Sequenced material: naive CD4+ T cells sorted from blood. This sample's subset: CD45RA+ positively selected. This chain joins TRBV11-3 and TRBJ2-7, with D perhaps TRBD1 (6 bases). This clonotype was obtained from a man aged 25 to 40 in good health. In DNA form, the CDR3 reads TGTGCCAGCAGCTCCGGGACAAACTACGAGCAGTACTTC. Encoded protein: CASSSGTNYEQYF.